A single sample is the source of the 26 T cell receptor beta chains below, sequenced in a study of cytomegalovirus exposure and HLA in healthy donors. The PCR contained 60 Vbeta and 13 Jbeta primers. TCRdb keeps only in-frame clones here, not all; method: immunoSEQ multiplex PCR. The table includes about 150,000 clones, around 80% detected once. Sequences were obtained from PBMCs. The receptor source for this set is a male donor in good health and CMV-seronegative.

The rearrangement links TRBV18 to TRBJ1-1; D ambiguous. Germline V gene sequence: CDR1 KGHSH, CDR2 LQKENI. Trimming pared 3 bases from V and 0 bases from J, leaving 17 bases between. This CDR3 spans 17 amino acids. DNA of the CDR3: TGTGCCAGCTCACCGCAGATCGACTTACCGATGAACACTGAAGCTTTCTTT. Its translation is CASSPQIDLPMNTEAFF.

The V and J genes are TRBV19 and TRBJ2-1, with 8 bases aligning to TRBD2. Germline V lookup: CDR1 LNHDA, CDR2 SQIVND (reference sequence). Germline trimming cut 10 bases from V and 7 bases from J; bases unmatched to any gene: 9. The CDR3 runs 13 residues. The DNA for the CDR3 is TGTGCCACCCAATTACAGCGGGGGAATGAGCAGTTCTTC. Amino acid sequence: CATQLQRGNEQFF.

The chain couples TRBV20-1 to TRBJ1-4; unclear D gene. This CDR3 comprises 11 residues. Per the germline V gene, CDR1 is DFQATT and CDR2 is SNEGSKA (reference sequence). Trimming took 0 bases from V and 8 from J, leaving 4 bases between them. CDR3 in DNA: TGCAGTGCTAGAGATCGGGAAAAACTGTTTTTT. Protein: CSARDREKLFF.

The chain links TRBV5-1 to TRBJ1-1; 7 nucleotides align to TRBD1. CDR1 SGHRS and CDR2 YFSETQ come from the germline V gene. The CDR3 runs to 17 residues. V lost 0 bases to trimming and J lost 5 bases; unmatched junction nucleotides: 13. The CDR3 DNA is TGCGCCAGCAGCTTGGGAAGACTCTTGGCAGGGGGAACTGAAGCTTTCTTT. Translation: CASSLGRLLAGGTEAFF.

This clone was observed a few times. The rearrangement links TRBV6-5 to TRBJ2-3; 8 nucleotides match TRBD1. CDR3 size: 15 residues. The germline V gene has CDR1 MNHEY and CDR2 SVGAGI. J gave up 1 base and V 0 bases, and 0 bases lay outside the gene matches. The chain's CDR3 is CASSYSGQGTDTQYF. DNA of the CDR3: TGTGCCAGCAGTTACTCGGGACAGGGCACAGATACGCAGTATTTT.

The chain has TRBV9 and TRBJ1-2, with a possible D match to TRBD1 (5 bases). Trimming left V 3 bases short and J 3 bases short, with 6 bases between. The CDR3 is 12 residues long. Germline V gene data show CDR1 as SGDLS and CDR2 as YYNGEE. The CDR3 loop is CASSGGDYGYTF. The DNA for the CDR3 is TGTGCCAGCAGCGGGGGGGACTATGGCTACACCTTC.

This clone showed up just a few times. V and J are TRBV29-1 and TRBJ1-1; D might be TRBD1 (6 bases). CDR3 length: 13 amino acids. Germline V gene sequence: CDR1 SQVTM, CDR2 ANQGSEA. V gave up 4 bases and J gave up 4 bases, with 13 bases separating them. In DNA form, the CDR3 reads TGCAGCGTTGCGGGGGGCTGGAGCACTGAAGCTTTCTTT. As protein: CSVAGGWSTEAFF.

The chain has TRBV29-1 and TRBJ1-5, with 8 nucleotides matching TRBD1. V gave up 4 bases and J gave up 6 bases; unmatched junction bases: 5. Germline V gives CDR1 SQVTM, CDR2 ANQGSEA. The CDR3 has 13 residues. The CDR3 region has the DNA TGCAGCGTTGTTCAGGGGGCGGGTCAGCCCCAGCATTTT. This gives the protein CSVVQGAGQPQHF.

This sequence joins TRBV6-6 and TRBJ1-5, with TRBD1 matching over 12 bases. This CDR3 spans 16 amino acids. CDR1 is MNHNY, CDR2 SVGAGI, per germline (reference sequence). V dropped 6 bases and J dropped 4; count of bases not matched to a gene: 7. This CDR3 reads CASRSWDRGRNQPQHF. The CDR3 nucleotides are TGTGCCAGCAGATCATGGGACAGGGGGCGAAATCAGCCCCAGCATTTT.

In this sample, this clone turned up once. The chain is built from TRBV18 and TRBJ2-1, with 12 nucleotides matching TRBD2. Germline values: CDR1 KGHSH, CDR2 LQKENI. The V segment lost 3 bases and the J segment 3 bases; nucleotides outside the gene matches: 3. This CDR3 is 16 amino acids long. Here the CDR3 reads CASSPRLAGVYNEQFF. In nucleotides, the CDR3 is TGTGCCAGCTCACCGAGACTAGCGGGGGTCTACAATGAGCAGTTCTTC.

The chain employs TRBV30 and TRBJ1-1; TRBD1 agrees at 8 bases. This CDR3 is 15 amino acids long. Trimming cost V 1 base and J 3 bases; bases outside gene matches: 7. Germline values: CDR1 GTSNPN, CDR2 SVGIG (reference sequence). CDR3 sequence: CAWSDHWTGYTEAFF. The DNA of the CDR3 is TGTGCCTGGAGTGACCATTGGACAGGGTACACTGAAGCTTTCTTT.

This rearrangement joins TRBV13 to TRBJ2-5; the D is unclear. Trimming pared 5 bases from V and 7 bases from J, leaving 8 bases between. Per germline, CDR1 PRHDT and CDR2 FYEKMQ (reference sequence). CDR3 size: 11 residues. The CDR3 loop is CASSRGGTQYF. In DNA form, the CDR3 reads TGTGCCAGCAGCCGAGGTGGGACCCAGTACTTC. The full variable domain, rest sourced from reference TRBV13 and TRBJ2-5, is AAGVIQSPRHLIKEKRETATLKCYPIPRHDTVYWYQQGPGQDPQFLISFYEKMQSDKGSIPDRFSAQQFSDYHSELNMSSLELGDSALYFCASSRGGTQYFGPGTRLLVL.

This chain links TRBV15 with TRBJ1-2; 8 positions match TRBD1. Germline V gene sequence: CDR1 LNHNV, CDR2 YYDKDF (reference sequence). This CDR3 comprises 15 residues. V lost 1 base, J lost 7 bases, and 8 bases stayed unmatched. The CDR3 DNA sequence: TGTGCCACCAGCAGAGGCGACAGGGGTAGAGGTGGCTACACCTTC. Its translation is CATSRGDRGRGGYTF.

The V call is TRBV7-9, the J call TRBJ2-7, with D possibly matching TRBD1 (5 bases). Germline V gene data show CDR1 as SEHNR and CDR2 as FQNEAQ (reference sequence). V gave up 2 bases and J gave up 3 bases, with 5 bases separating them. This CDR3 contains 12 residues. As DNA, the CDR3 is TGTGCCAGCAGCTTACAGGGCTACGAGCAGTACTTC. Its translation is CASSLQGYEQYF.

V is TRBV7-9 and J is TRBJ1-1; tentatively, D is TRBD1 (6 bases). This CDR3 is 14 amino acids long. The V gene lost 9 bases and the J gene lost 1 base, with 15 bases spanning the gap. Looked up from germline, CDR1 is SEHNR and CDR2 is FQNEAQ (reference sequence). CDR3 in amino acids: CASKSGHQNTEAFF. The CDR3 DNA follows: TGTGCCAGTAAGTCGGGACACCAGAACACTGAAGCTTTCTTT.

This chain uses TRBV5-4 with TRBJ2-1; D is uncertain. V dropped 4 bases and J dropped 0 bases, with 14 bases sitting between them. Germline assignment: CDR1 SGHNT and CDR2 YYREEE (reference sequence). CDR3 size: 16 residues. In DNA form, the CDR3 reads TGTGCCAGCAGCCAGAGGATCTCCGGCTCCTACAATGAGCAGTTCTTC. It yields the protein CASSQRISGSYNEQFF.

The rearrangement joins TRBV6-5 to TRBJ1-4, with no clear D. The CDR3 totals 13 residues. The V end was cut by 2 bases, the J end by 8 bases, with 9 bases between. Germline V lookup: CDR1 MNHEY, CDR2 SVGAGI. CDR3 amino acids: CASSYLGREKLFF. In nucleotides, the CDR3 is TGTGCCAGCAGTTACCTAGGGAGAGAAAAACTGTTTTTT.

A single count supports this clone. The CDR3 DNA follows: TGCGCCAGCAGCTTGGAATGGGACAGGGCCTATGGCTACACCTTC. Protein sequence: CASSLEWDRAYGYTF. This chain joins TRBV5-1 and TRBJ1-2; the match to TRBD1 covers 9 bases. J was trimmed by 4 bases and V by 0 bases; bases with no gene match: 4. Germline-derived CDR1 and CDR2 are SGHRS and YFSETQ. This CDR3 spans 15 amino acids.

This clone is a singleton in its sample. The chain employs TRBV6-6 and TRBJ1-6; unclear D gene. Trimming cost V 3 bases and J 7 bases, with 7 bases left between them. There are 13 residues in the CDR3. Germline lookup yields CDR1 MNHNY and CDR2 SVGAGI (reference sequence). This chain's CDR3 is CASSYQVNSPLHF. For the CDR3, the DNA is TGTGCCAGCAGTTATCAGGTGAATTCACCCCTCCACTTT.

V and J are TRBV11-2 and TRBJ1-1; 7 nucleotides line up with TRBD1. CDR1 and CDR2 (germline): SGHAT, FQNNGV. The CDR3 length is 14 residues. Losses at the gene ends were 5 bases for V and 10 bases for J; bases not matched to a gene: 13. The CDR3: CASSERDSPRGAFF. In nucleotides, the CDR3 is TGTGCCAGCAGCGAACGGGACAGCCCACGGGGAGCTTTCTTT.

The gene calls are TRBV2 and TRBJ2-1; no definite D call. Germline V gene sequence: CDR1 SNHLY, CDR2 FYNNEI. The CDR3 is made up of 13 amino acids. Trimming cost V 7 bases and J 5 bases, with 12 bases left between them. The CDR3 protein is CASTLDTNNEQFF. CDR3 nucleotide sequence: TGTGCCAGCACCTTAGACACGAACAATGAGCAGTTCTTC.

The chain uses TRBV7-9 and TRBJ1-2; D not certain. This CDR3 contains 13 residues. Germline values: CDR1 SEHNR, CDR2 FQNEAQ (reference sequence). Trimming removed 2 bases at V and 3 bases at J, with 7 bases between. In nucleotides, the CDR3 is TGTGCCAGCAGCTTACTCACGGACTATGGCTACACCTTC. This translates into CASSLLTDYGYTF.

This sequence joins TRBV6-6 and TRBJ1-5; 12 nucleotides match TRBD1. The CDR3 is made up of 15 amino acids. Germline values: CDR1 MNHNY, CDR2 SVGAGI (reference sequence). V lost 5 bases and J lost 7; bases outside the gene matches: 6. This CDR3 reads CASSGGQGALQPQHF. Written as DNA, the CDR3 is TGTGCCAGCAGTGGGGGACAGGGGGCTTTGCAGCCCCAGCATTTT.

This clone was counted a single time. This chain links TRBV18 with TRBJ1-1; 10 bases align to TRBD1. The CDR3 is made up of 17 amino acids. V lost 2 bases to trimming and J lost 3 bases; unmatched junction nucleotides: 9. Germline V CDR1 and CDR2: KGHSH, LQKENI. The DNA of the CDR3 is TGTGCCAGCTCACCAGTTGGGACAGGGGTTCATCACACTGAAGCTTTCTTT. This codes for CASSPVGTGVHHTEAFF.

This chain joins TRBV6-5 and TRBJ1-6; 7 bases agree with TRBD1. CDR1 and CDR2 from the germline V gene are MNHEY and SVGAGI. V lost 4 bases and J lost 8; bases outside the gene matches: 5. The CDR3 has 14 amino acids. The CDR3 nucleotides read TGTGCCAGCAGTTCTCGGACAGGTTATTCACCCCTCCACTTT. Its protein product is CASSSRTGYSPLHF.

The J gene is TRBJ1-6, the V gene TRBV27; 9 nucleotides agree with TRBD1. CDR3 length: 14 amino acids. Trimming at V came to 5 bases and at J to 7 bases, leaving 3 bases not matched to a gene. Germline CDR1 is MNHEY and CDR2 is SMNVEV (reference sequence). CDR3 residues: CASSPGTGNSPLHF. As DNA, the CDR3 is TGTGCCAGCAGTCCAGGGACAGGGAATTCACCCCTCCACTTT.